The clone carrying this T cell receptor beta chain was counted a few times. As yet, its antigen is unknown. The sample belongs to a study of PD-1 blockade in classical Hodgkin lymphoma. Study-wide results and caveats: Complete responders possessed baseline diversity comparable to newly diagnosed patients. Newly diagnosed patients were reported to exhibit reduced baseline TCR diversity relative to healthy donors.

Indicated time point: cycle 4 day 1 (C4D1), after less than seven weeks of nivolumab. Exposure to brentuximab vedotin varied, and each patient had relapsed following autologous stem cell transplantation. Using immunoSEQ multiplex PCR, the repertoire was profiled, and TCRdb retains in-frame clones only, with some absent. The sample shows approximately 22,000 clones, approximately 77% of them seen only once. V was clipped by 3 bases and J by 0 bases, with 20 bases between them. The CDR3 extends over 18 amino acids. Germline CDR1 reads MNHEY; CDR2 reads SMNVEV (reference sequence). This chain joins TRBV27 and TRBJ1-1; tentatively, D is TRBD1 (5 bases). The sequences come from peripheral blood mononuclear cells (PBMCs), collected before the fourth cycle of nivolumab. The TCR originated in a human donor with classical Hodgkin lymphoma. The CDR3 nucleotides read TGTGCCAGCAGTTTTGCCGGTTCAGGGTTTAGGGTGAACACTGAAGCTTTCTTT. It is translated as CASSFAGSGFRVNTEAFF.